This T cell receptor beta chain was captured by sequencing in a study of T cells after yellow fever vaccination. Background on the study: When fractions had low cell numbers, they were prepared with SMART-Seq v4 Ultra Low Input.

The table lists this clonotype with many counts. Its specificity is not known. Study findings and constraints: Researchers report a weaker secondary response that nonetheless peaked faster, day 5 versus 15. Post-booster repertoires again held most primary-vaccination clones (just under 97% CD4, roughly 90% CD8).

CDR3 length equals 13 residues. In germline, CDR1 is SQVTM, CDR2 ANQGSEA. Trimming stripped 6 bases from V and 3 bases from J, with 15 bases between. For TCR, cDNA came from 5'RACE template switching, which added a universal primer site and UMIs. MiXCR, run by TCRdb on the 5' RACE reads, gives a single entry per CDR3 protein. The sample has more than 300,000 distinct CDR3 sequences; 3.5% to 4.5% are singletons. The chain uses TRBV29-1 and TRBJ2-7; D is possibly TRBD1 (5 bases). This receptor was taken from a man between 18 and 35 years old who received the YFV17D yellow fever vaccine. The material was PBMCs, obtained 15 days after the yellow fever booster vaccination. In DNA, the CDR3 is TGCAGCGTAGATCAGGGCACCGACTACGAGCAGTACTTC. Encoded protein: CSVDQGTDYEQYF.